One sample yielded the 22 T cell receptor beta chains listed below, sequenced in a study of cytomegalovirus exposure and HLA in healthy donors. The PCR made use of 60 Vbeta and 13 Jbeta primers. Measured with immunoSEQ multiplex PCR; TCRdb has only the in-frame clones, and not every one. The sample carries a few hundred thousand clones, around 65% recorded once. Material for sequencing was PBMCs. The receptors come from a female donor in good health and CMV-seronegative.

The V and J genes are TRBV5-1 and TRBJ1-1; D may be TRBD1 (5 bases). V lost 3 bases to trimming and J lost 0 bases, with 12 bases between them. Germline-derived CDR1 and CDR2 are SGHRS and YFSETQ. The CDR3 is 15 residues long. The CDR3 loop is CASSWGGGLNTEAFF. Written as DNA, the CDR3 is TGCGCCAGCAGCTGGGGCGGGGGATTGAACACTGAAGCTTTCTTT.

The DNA for the CDR3 is TGCGCCAGCACCAAAGACAGGGCCACTGAAGCTTTCTTT. This gives the protein CASTKDRATEAFF. The rearrangement links TRBV5-1 to TRBJ1-1, with TRBD1 matching over 7 bases. This CDR3 has 13 residues. Germline CDR1 and CDR2: SGHRS and YFSETQ. J lost 4 bases, V lost 6 bases, and 6 bases had no gene match.

Only one count was recorded for this clone. The CDR3 nucleotides read TGTGCCAGCAGCTTAGTCCCCAGGGGTGACACTGAAGCTTTCTTT. Amino acid sequence: CASSLVPRGDTEAFF. V and J are TRBV7-8 and TRBJ1-1, with D possibly being TRBD1 (6 bases). CDR1 is SGHVS and CDR2 is FQNEAQ in the germline V gene. This CDR3 region has 15 residues. Trimming left V 1 base short and J 3 bases short, with 12 bases between.

The chain links TRBV28 to TRBJ1-2, with 7 nucleotides matching TRBD1. The CDR3 sequence is 13 residues long. The J segment lost 8 bases and the V segment lost 3 bases, leaving 6 bases of the junction unmatched. CDR1 and CDR2 from the germline V gene are MDHEN and SYDVKM. The CDR3 protein is CASSFRQGVGYTF. CDR3 DNA: TGTGCCAGCAGTTTCAGACAGGGAGTGGGCTACACCTTC.

The chain couples TRBV29-1 to TRBJ2-1; 8 nucleotides match TRBD1. This CDR3 spans 14 amino acids. The V gene end was trimmed by 6 bases and the J gene end by 5 bases; junction bases not matched to a gene: 9. Germline V gives CDR1 SQVTM, CDR2 ANQGSEA. DNA of the CDR3: TGCAGCGTGCGACAGGGGTGGATGAACAATGAGCAGTTCTTC. It is translated as CSVRQGWMNNEQFF.

This chain uses TRBV5-1 with TRBJ2-2; D remains unclear. This CDR3 has 18 amino acids. Per the germline V gene, CDR1 is SGHRS and CDR2 is YFSETQ. Trimming cost V 6 bases and J 0 bases, with 21 bases left between them. CDR3 bases: TGCGCCAGCACGCTGGGCAGCCGGTACCCCCCGAACACCGGGGAGCTGTTTTTT. It encodes CASTLGSRYPPNTGELFF.

The chain couples TRBV7-2 to TRBJ2-1, with 11 bases fitting TRBD2. Germline CDR1 SGHTA, CDR2 FQGNSA. V gave up 4 bases and J gave up 5 bases; unmatched junction bases: 7. The CDR3 sequence is 16 residues long. The CDR3 sequence: CASSSPGTSGHNEQFF. The CDR3 coding sequence is TGTGCCAGCAGCTCCCCCGGGACTAGCGGCCACAATGAGCAGTTCTTC.

Only one count was recorded for this clone. The chain couples TRBV29-1 to TRBJ2-2; D remains ambiguous. V was cut by 2 bases and J by 4 bases, with 11 bases left in between. Germline V gives CDR1 SQVTM, CDR2 ANQGSEA. This CDR3 has 14 residues. The CDR3 region is CSVESVSPTGELFF. For the CDR3, the DNA is TGCAGCGTTGAAAGTGTTAGCCCCACCGGGGAGCTGTTTTTT.

This chain joins TRBV6-6 and TRBJ2-3; maybe TRBD1 (6 bases). Germline loops: CDR1 MNHNY, CDR2 SVGAGI (reference sequence). V lost 7 bases, J lost 5 bases, and 10 bases lay in between. This CDR3 contains 12 residues. The CDR3 reads CASTGVRDTQYF. For the CDR3, the DNA is TGTGCCAGCACAGGGGTTCGAGATACGCAGTATTTT.

The rearrangement links TRBV5-1 to TRBJ1-6; 7 bases line up with TRBD1. Germline assignment: CDR1 SGHRS and CDR2 YFSETQ. The CDR3 spans 14 residues. V shed 0 bases and J 9 bases; nucleotides not matched to a gene: 3. The chain's CDR3 is CASSLGQGSSPLHF. CDR3 DNA: TGCGCCAGCAGCTTGGGACAGGGCAGTTCACCCCTCCACTTT. Full variable domain (outside the CDR3, taken from reference TRBV5-1 and TRBJ1-6): KAGVTQTPRYLIKTRGQQVTLSCSPISGHRSVSWYQQTPGQGLQFLFEYFSETQRNKGNFPGRFSGRQFSNSRSEMNVSTLELGDSALYLCASSLGQGSSPLHFGNGTRLTVT.

The CDR3 protein is CASNLGTGDEQYF. The CDR3, as DNA: TGTGCCAGCAATTTGGGGACAGGGGACGAGCAGTACTTC. V and J are TRBV2 and TRBJ2-7, with 10 bases aligning to TRBD1. CDR3 length equals 13 residues. Germline V CDR1 and CDR2: SNHLY, FYNNEI. Trimming removed 7 bases from V and 5 bases from J; junction bases left unmatched: 5.

This clone was picked up a small number of times. The chain couples TRBV6-6 to TRBJ2-7; possibly TRBD2 for D (5 bases). The CDR3 has 15 amino acids. Germline V gene lookup returns CDR1 MNHNY and CDR2 SVGAGI (reference sequence). Trimming pared 2 bases from V and 7 bases from J, leaving 18 bases between. The CDR3 DNA reads TGTGCCAGCAGTTACCTAGACAAGGCCCGAGGGGAGCAGTACTTC. It specifies CASSYLDKARGEQYF.

The chain carries TRBV5-1 and TRBJ2-7; D unresolved. Germline CDR1 is SGHRS and CDR2 is YFSETQ. Trimming shortened V by 0 bases and J by 0 bases, and 10 bases separated the two germline ends. There are 15 residues in the CDR3. Written as DNA, the CDR3 is TGCGCCAGCAGCTTGGGGTCAGGAAACTCCTACGAGCAGTACTTC. Translation gives CASSLGSGNSYEQYF.

This sequence joins TRBV27 and TRBJ2-5, with D possibly being TRBD1 (6 bases). The DNA end is a closer match to TRBJ2-7, so the J assignment may be wrong. The CDR3 consists of 13 residues. Germline CDR1 reads MNHEY; CDR2 reads SMNVEV (reference sequence). The CDR3, as DNA: TGTGCCAGCAACCCGGACAGTCCCTACGAGCAGTACTTC. Encoded protein: CASNPDSPYEQYF.

The genes are TRBV15 and TRBJ2-3, with unresolved D. The germline gives CDR1 LNHNV, CDR2 YYDKDF (reference sequence). Deletions cut 8 bases from V and 0 bases from J, with 15 bases between. The CDR3 sequence is 15 residues long. The DNA of the CDR3 is TGTGCCACCCTGTCCAGAAGCGCGAGCACAGATACGCAGTATTTT. This translates into CATLSRSASTDTQYF.

The rearrangement links TRBV7-2 to TRBJ2-3, with 13 bases that match TRBD2. The length of the CDR3 is 15 residues. J was trimmed by 3 bases and V by 6 bases; bases with no gene match: 3. Germline assignment: CDR1 SGHTA and CDR2 FQGNSA. CDR3 nucleotide sequence: TGTGCCAGCAGTCGGACTAGCGGGAGTACAGATACGCAGTATTTT. Its translation: CASSRTSGSTDTQYF.

The genes are TRBV5-6 and TRBJ1-1; possibly TRBD1 for D (5 bases). From germline, CDR1 is SGHDT and CDR2 YYEEEE. This CDR3 spans 16 amino acids. With 2 bases removed from V and 4 bases from J, the gap between germline ends came to 18 bases. The CDR3 nucleotides read TGTGCCAGCAGCTTTCGGGACGCGGGGAGGACCACTGAAGCTTTCTTT. This codes for CASSFRDAGRTTEAFF.

The chain joins TRBV6-5 to TRBJ2-1; a possible D gene is TRBD1 (6 bases). Per germline, CDR1 MNHEY and CDR2 SVGAGI. V shed 6 bases and J shed 3 bases, with 15 bases lying between them. The CDR3 runs 15 residues. The chain's CDR3 is CASSNEGQNYNEQFF. CDR3 in DNA: TGTGCCAGCAGCAACGAAGGACAGAACTACAATGAGCAGTTCTTC.

This clone was counted a few times. The chain uses TRBV7-2 and TRBJ1-6; TRBD1 matches at 9 bases. There are 15 residues in the CDR3. V was clipped by 4 bases and J by 7 bases; unmatched bases: 5. Germline V gene sequence: CDR1 SGHTA, CDR2 FQGNSA. The CDR3 sequence is CASSSGTGTNSPLHF. DNA for the CDR3: TGTGCCAGCAGCTCCGGGACAGGGACAAATTCACCCCTCCACTTT.

This clone was found once. The V call is TRBV5-1, the J call TRBJ2-2; 10 bases agree with TRBD2. Per the germline V gene, CDR1 is SGHRS and CDR2 is YFSETQ. CDR3 length: 16 amino acids. Trimming cost V 4 bases and J 2 bases; bases outside gene matches: 5. CDR3 region: CASSPGTSENTGELFF. Written as DNA, the CDR3 is TGCGCCAGCAGCCCGGGGACTAGCGAAAACACCGGGGAGCTGTTTTTT.

The chain has TRBV7-9 and TRBJ2-1; tentative D call: TRBD2 (6 bases). V lost 4 bases to trimming and J lost 2 bases, with 15 bases between them. Germline V gene lookup returns CDR1 SEHNR and CDR2 FQNEAQ (reference sequence). The CDR3 loop spans 16 amino acids. The CDR3 loop reads CASSSGSPGPYNEQFF. As DNA, the CDR3 is TGTGCCAGCAGCTCCGGGAGTCCCGGTCCCTACAATGAGCAGTTCTTC.

This chain uses TRBV7-6 with TRBJ1-4, with D possibly TRBD1 on 6 matching bases. This CDR3 has 16 amino acids. V gave up 0 bases and J gave up 7 bases, with 15 bases separating them. Germline CDR1 is SGHVS and CDR2 is FNYEAQ. The CDR3 bases are TGTGCCAGCAGCTTAGCCGCAGGGGCCAAGGCTGAAAAACTGTTTTTT. Protein product: CASSLAAGAKAEKLFF.